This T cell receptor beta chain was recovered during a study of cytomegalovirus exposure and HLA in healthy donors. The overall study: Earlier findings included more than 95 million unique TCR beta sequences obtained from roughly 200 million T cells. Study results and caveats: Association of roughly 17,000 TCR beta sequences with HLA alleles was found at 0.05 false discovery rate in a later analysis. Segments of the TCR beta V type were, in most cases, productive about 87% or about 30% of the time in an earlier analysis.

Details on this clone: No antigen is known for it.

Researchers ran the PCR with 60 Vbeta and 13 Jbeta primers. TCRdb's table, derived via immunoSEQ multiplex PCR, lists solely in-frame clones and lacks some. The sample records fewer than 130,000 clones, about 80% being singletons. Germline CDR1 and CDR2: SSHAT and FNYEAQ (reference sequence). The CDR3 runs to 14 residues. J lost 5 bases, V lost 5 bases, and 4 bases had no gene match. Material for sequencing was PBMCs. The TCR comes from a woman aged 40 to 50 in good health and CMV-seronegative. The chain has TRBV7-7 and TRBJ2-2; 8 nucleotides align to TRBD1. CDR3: CASSLRDRTGELFF. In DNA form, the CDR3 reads TGTGCCAGCAGCCTCAGGGACAGGACCGGGGAGCTGTTTTTT.